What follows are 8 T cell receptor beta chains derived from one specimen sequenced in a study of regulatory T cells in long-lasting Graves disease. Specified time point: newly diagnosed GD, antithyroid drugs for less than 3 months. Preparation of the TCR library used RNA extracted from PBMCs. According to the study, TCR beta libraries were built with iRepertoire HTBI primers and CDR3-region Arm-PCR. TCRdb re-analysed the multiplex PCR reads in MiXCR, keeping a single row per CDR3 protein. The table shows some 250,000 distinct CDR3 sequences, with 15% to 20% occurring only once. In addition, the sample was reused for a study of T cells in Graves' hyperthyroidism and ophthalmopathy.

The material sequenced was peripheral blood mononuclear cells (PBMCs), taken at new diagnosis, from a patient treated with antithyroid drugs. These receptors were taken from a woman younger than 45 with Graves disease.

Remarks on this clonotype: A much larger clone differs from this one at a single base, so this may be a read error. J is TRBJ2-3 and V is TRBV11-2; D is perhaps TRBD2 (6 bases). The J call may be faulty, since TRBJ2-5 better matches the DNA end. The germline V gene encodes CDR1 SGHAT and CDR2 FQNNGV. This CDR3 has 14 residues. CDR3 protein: CAGSPTAGRRTQYF. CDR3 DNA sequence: TGTGCCGGCAGCCCCACAGCGGGCAGGCGTACCCAGTACTTC.

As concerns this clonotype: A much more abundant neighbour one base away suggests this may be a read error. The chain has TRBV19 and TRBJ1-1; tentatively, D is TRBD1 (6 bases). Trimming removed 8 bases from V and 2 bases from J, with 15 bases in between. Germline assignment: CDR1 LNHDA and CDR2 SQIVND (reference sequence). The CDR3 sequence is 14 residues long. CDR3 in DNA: TGTGCCAGTCCGGAGGGGGGGGTTAACACTGAAGCTTTCTTT. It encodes CASPEGGVNTEAFF. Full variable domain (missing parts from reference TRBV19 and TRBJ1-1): DGGITQSPKYLFRKEGQNVTLSCEQNLNHDAMYWYRQDPGQGLRLIYYSQIVNDFQKGDIAEGYSVSREKKESFPLTVTSAQKNPTAFYLCASPEGGVNTEAFFGQGTRLTVV.

As DNA, the CDR3 is TGTGCCAGTAGTACTTCGACAGGCTACAATGAGCAGTTCTTC. Its protein product is CASSTSTGYNEQFF. V usage is TRBV19 and J usage is TRBJ2-1, with D tentatively TRBD1 (6 bases). This CDR3 contains 14 residues. Germline lookup yields CDR1 LNHDA and CDR2 SQIVND (reference sequence). Trimming shortened V by 4 bases and J by 3 bases, and 10 bases separated the two germline ends.

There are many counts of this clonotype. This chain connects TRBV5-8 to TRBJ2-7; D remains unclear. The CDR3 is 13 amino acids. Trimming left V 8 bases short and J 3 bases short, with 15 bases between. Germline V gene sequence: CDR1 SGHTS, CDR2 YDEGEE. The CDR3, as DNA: TGTGCCAGGGAAAAAGCCCCCTTCTACGAGCAGTACTTC. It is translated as CAREKAPFYEQYF.

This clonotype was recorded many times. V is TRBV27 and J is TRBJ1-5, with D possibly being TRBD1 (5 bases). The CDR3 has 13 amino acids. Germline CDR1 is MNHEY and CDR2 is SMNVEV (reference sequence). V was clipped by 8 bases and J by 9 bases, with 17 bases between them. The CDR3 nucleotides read TGTGCCAGCGCTGGGGGGAGGGTTATGCCCCAGCATTTT. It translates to CASAGGRVMPQHF.

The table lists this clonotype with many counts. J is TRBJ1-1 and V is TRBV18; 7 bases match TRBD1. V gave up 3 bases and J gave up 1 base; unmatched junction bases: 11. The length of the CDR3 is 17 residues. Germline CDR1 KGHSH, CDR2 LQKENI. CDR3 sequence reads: CASSPRLGGESNTEAFF. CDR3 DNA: TGTGCCAGCTCACCCCGCCTAGGGGGCGAATCGAACACTGAAGCTTTCTTT.

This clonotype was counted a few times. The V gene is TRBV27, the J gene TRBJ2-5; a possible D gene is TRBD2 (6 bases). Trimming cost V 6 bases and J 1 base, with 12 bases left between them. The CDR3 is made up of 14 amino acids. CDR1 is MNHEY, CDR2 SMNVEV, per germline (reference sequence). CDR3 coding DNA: TGTGCCAGCAGGTGGGGCGGGGCCCAAGAGACCCAGTACTTC. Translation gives CASRWGGAQETQYF.

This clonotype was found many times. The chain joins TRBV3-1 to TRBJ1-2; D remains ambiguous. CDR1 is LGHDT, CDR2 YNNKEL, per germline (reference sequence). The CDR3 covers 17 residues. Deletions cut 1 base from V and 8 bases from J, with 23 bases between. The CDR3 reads CASSQGKLAVGGAGYTF. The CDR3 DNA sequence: TGTGCCAGCAGCCAAGGGAAACTTGCGGTGGGCGGCGCGGGCTACACCTTC. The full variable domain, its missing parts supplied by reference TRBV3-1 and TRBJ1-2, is DTAVSQTPKYLVTQMGNDKSIKCEQNLGHDTMYWYKQDSKKFLKIMFSYNNKELIINETVPNRFSPKSPDKAHLNLHINSLELGDSAVYFCASSQGKLAVGGAGYTFGSGTRLTVV.